This T cell receptor beta chain is drawn from a study of cytomegalovirus exposure and HLA in healthy donors. Looking at the study overall: Genotyping showed roughly 76% of 398 donors falling in the Caucasian-associated ancestry cluster.

The primer mix had 60 Vbeta and 13 Jbeta primers. Generated by immunoSEQ multiplex PCR, the TCRdb table keeps only in-frame clones and is missing some. The sample has approximately 150,000 clones, 77% seen once; the top ten hold around 1.6%. The CDR3 is 14 amino acids. V gave up 5 bases and J gave up 9 bases; unmatched junction bases: 8. Germline values: CDR1 SGHNT, CDR2 YENEEA. The TCR comes from a female donor in good health and CMV-seronegative. The V and J genes are TRBV11-3 and TRBJ2-1; 9 bases fit TRBD2. Specimen: PBMCs. As DNA, the CDR3 is TGTGCCAGCAGCAGTAGCGGGAGTTTTTGTGAGCAGTTCTTC. It translates to CASSSSGSFCEQFF.